The entry below gives a single TCR beta chain sequence along with its context. Many counts were recorded for this clonotype. Its antigen is not yet known. Per-base quality was not reported, and no clone a single base away is much larger than it. CDR1 KGHSH and CDR2 LQKENI were looked up in the germline V gene. Cut back by 3 bases and 11 bases, the V and J ends lie 19 bases apart. From its cysteine to its phenylalanine, the CDR3 spans 14 amino acids. Only the CDR3 DNA stays, 42 bases, in frame from base 1. The time point tag for this specimen amounts to: newly diagnosed GD, antithyroid drugs for less than 3 months. For both TCR sequencing and RNA sequencing, RNA was extracted from PBMCs in TRIzol. The diagnosis of Graves' disease was made according to American Thyroid Association guidelines. Recruitment of patients was carried out at an endocrinology department in Xi'an, China. Each patient gave around 9.2 milliliters of peripheral blood, collected in an EDTA anticoagulant tube. Ficoll Paque Plus density gradient separation was used to isolate PBMCs, and no further T cell sorting was done. RNA quality was checked with an Agilent 2100 Bioanalyzer and agarose gel, and concentration with a NanoDrop 2000.

The data belong to a study of regulatory T cells in long-lasting Graves disease (dated by TCRdb to 2020 to 2022). With respect to the entire study: Newly diagnosed Graves' disease patients had taken antithyroid drugs for less than 3 months. The study was conducted in China and was registered as a clinical trial. Peripheral blood TCR sequencing and RNA sequencing compared persistent Graves' disease patients with newly diagnosed Graves' disease patients. TCR sequencing covered about 13 persistent and some 20 newly diagnosed Graves' disease patients, some 33 samples in total. What the work shows at the level of the full study, not this receptor alone: Compared with newly diagnosed patients, patients with persistent Graves' disease had lower TCR Shannon entropy and fewer highly expanded clones, which suggests clonal expansion. Persistent disease showed preferential use of TRBV28, TRBJ1-2 and TRBJ2-5, whereas newly diagnosed disease favored TRBV20-1 and TRBJ2-1. Sequencing and analysis were limited to the TCR beta chain. Because the primary lesion, thyroid tissue, could not be accessed, the study looked at peripheral blood alone. A larger number of public clonotypes was shared among persistent patients (around 2,500) than among newly diagnosed patients (more than 850). The authors noted that the small sample size was a limitation that may lower accuracy.

Library creation used multiplex PCR. Sequencer: Illumina HiSeq 4000. To build TCR beta libraries, CDR3 regions were amplified by Arm-PCR using iRepertoire HTBI primers. Before sequencing, the PCR products underwent gel purification. On the authors' methods: Gene usage analysis of CDR3 amino acid clonotypes used the approximately 56 TRBV and about 15 TRBJ segments found across samples. COPE and FqMerger were used to merge filtered high-quality paired reads into contigs. BLAST was used to align contigs to IMGT TRBV, TRBD and TRBJ reference genes, and CDR3 was defined according to IMGT. Clonotypes above 0.1% frequency were classified as highly expanded clones. Shannon entropy was used to measure repertoire diversity, and the Gini coefficient was used to measure V-J evenness. Clonotypes shared by more than one individual were considered public. Using fastp at Q25 and MiXCR, TCRdb reprocessed the public reads and kept productive beta chains. Rows with one shared CDR3 protein collapse into an entry with the most common genes and DNA. The V and J calls reflect TCRdb's pipeline rather than the authors' work. Counted in this sample were 250,000 to 300,000 distinct CDR3 sequences; about 20% of them appeared once. Together, the top ten hold 12% to 15% of the sample.

The data were also submitted as part of a second study, on T cells in Graves' hyperthyroidism and ophthalmopathy. The second study also describes: Graves' hyperthyroidism was defined as stable when no progression to ophthalmopathy occurred over 18 months of follow-up. Hyperthyroidism patients were newly diagnosed, with disease duration under 2 months, and aged 18 to 65 years. The study excluded patients with uncontrolled infections, other autoimmune diseases, pregnancy or lactation. Diagnoses relied on clinical symptoms, serum thyroxine and TRAb, thyroid ultrasound and orbital computed tomography. A first-round RT-PCR of the TCR CDR3 used the HTBI primer set with the Qiagen OneStep RT-PCR kit. Blood samples also contained most of the expanded thyroid clonotypes (frequency above 0.001), which suggests that blood repertoires may reflect thyroid immune responses. A model built on a 13 V-J signature distinguished ophthalmopathy from stable hyperthyroidism, reaching over 85% sensitivity and around 82% specificity in cross-validation and 80%/75% in testing. In validation, the model predicted progression to ophthalmopathy with 65% to 71% sensitivity and less than 75% specificity, a median of around six months before onset. A discovery cohort of 95 to 100 patients, 43 with Graves' ophthalmopathy and 55 to 65 with stable Graves' hyperthyroidism, was used to find distinguishing TCR V-J signatures. Whether ophthalmopathy could be predicted prospectively was tested in an independent validation cohort made up of 18 hyperthyroidism patients plus 17 patients who later progressed to ophthalmopathy. For training and testing, the 100 or so patients in the discovery cohort were randomly divided in a 7:3 ratio. Thyroid tissue and blood T-cell repertoires from several Graves' hyperthyroidism patients were also compared in the study. Following sampling, methimazole starting at 30 mg daily was given to hyperthyroidism patients, and high-dose intravenous methylprednisolone was given to ophthalmopathy patients. Libraries were constructed in a second round of multiplex PCR, after which size selection and purification were performed. Sequencing of the libraries was done on an Illumina HiSeq2000 using paired-end 100 bp reads. Raw data were processed with SOAPnuke, discarding reads with adapters, uncalled bases, mean Phred below 15, or no exact constant-primer or identifier match. High-quality paired reads were merged with COPE v1.2.5, and unique nucleotide sequences were defined as clonotypes. MiTCR v1.1 was used to align the clonotypes against IMGT TRBV, TRBD and TRBJ reference segments. The analysis was restricted to V-J combinations with a frequency above 0.0001, which together covered roughly 99% of the repertoires. A TCS score was defined as the ratio between F50 (clonal expansion) and ExV (chaos), using BLOSUM62-based TCRdist between CDR3 peptides within each V-J. Welch's t-statistics and random forest reduced 514 V-J features to around 14, which were used in a naive Bayes classifier (R e1071). No statistical method was used to set the sample size in advance, and investigators knew the group allocation. The paper describes TCR Vbeta CDR3 sequencing of fewer than 150 peripheral blood samples, made up of 43 ophthalmopathy patients, 70 to 75 hyperthyroidism patients and 17 progressor patients.

Source: peripheral blood mononuclear cells (PBMCs), taken at new diagnosis, from a patient treated with antithyroid drugs. The chain couples TRBV18 to TRBJ1-1; TRBD1 is perhaps the D gene, given 6 matching bases. The sequence came from a woman in her 30s with Graves disease. Donor details come from another sample of the same person, matched by shared clones. The CDR3 has the sequence CASSPGAGVLGAFF. The nucleotide sequence is given as TGTGCCAGCTCACCGGGGGCAGGGGTCTTGGGGGCTTTCTTT.